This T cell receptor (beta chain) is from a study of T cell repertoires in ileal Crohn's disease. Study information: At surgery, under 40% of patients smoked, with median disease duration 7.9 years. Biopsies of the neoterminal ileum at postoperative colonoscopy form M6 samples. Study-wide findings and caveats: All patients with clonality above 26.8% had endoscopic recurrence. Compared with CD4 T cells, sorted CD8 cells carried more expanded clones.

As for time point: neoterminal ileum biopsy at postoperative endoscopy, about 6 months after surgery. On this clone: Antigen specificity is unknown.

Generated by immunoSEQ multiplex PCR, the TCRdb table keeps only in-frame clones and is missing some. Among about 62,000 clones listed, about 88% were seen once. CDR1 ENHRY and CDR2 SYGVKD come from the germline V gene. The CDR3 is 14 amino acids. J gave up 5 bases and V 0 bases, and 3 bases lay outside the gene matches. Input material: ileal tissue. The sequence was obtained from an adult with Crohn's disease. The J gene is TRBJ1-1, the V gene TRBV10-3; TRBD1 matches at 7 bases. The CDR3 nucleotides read TGTGCCATCAGTGAGTCGGGCAGGGGGACTGAAGCTTTCTTT. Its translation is CAISESGRGTEAFF.